The 11 T cell receptor beta chains below all came from one sample that was sequenced in a study of regulatory dendritic cells for organ transplantation. Method: immunoSEQ multiplex PCR; TCRdb's copy keeps in-frame clones and lacks some. The table lists under 30,000 clones, over 75% of them singletons, with approximately 2.2% in the top ten. Sequences were obtained from memory CD4+ T cells from blood. Sample subset: CD45RO+ memory T cells. The origin of the receptors is a human donor in good health.

CDR3 sequence: CASSLFDLKNQPQHF. Written as DNA, the CDR3 is TGTGCCAGCAGCTTGTTCGATCTGAAAAATCAGCCCCAGCATTTT. The rearrangement links TRBV7-2 to TRBJ1-5; no clear D gene. The CDR3 contains 15 residues. Trimming left V 3 bases short and J 4 bases short, with 13 bases between. Germline values: CDR1 SGHTA, CDR2 FQGNSA.

This clone appeared once. The chain joins TRBV19 to TRBJ2-1; tentatively, D is TRBD1 or TRBD2 (5 bases each). The V and J ends lost 2 bases and 6 bases respectively, with 23 bases between them. Germline assignment: CDR1 LNHDA and CDR2 SQIVND (reference sequence). The CDR3 length is 18 residues. The CDR3 sequence is CASSIRVYRSTGGNEQFF. The CDR3 nucleotides are TGTGCCAGTAGTATAAGAGTCTACCGCTCAACTGGGGGCAATGAGCAGTTCTTC. Full variable domain (remainder filled in from reference TRBV19 and TRBJ2-1): DGGITQSPKYLFRKEGQNVTLSCEQNLNHDAMYWYRQDPGQGLRLIYYSQIVNDFQKGDIAEGYSVSREKKESFPLTVTSAQKNPTAFYLCASSIRVYRSTGGNEQFFGPGTRLTVL.

The CDR3 nucleotides read TGTGCCACCACGAAACAGGACTATGGCTACACCTTC. This codes for CATTKQDYGYTF. The rearrangement joins TRBV7-9 to TRBJ1-2; D possibly corresponds to TRBD1 (5 bases). Deletions cut 10 bases from V and 3 bases from J, with 12 bases between. CDR3 length equals 12 residues. Germline V lookup: CDR1 SEHNR, CDR2 FQNEAQ (reference sequence). Filled out from reference TRBV7-9 and TRBJ1-2, the complete variable domain reads DTGVSQNPRHKITKRGQNVTFRCDPISEHNRLYWYRQTLGQGPEFLTYFQNEAQLEKSRLLSDRFSAERPKGSFSTLEIQRTEQGDSAMYLCATTKQDYGYTFGSGTRLTVV.

This clone was seen a single time. The chain couples TRBV7-2 to TRBJ1-2; possibly TRBD1 for D (5 bases). The CDR3 has 13 residues. V gave up 6 bases and J gave up 3 bases, with 11 bases separating them. Germline V gives CDR1 SGHTA, CDR2 FQGNSA. The CDR3 DNA reads TGTGCCAGCAGTTTGGGGCCCTACTATGGCTACACCTTC. Protein sequence: CASSLGPYYGYTF.

The chain carries TRBV21-1 and TRBJ1-2; the table's D gene call, TRBD1, was not cross checked with the DNA. TRBV21-1 counts as a pseudogene. The CDR3 is 17 amino acids. CDR3 coding DNA: TGTGCCAGCACCCGAGGTGAAGAAGACAGGTCCCTTTATGGCTACACCTTC. It codes for CASTRGEEDRSLYGYTF.

V is TRBV25-1 and J is TRBJ1-3; TRBD1 might be the D (6 bases). The CDR3 contains 13 residues. V was cut by 4 bases and J by 3 bases, with 7 bases left in between. CDR1 is MGHDK and CDR2 is SYGVNS in the germline V gene. CDR3 loop: CASSVGGGNTIYF. CDR3 bases: TGTGCCAGCAGTGTAGGGGGTGGAAACACCATATATTTT.

The gene calls are TRBV2 and TRBJ2-2; 10 positions agree with TRBD2. The germline gives CDR1 SNHLY, CDR2 FYNNEI. Unmatched junction bases numbered 6, after V lost 6 bases and J lost 2 bases. There are 16 residues in the CDR3. CDR3: CASRLASGGNTGELFF. The CDR3 nucleotides are TGTGCCAGCAGGCTGGCTAGCGGGGGCAACACCGGGGAGCTGTTTTTT.

The V call is TRBV4-1, the J call TRBJ1-2; maybe TRBD1 (5 bases). The germline gives CDR1 MGHRA, CDR2 YSYEKL. The length of the CDR3 is 15 residues. V was shortened by 0 bases and J by 3 bases, with 11 bases between the two germline ends. In DNA, the CDR3 is TGCGCCAGCAGCCAAGATCGGACAACTTACTATGGCTACACCTTC. Its translation: CASSQDRTTYYGYTF.

This clone was recorded only once. J is TRBJ1-4 and V is TRBV4-2, with TRBD1 matching 7 bases. The germline V gene encodes CDR1 LGHNA and CDR2 YNFKEQ. V shed 1 base and J 8 bases; nucleotides not matched to a gene: 10. The CDR3 consists of 16 residues. The CDR3 reads CASSQGRQGFGEKLFF. The CDR3 DNA sequence: TGTGCCAGCAGCCAAGGAAGACAGGGTTTTGGCGAAAAACTGTTTTTT.

The CDR3 is CASSQVGLEGTQYF. The DNA of the CDR3 is TGCGCCAGCAGCCAAGTTGGGTTGGAGGGGACCCAGTACTTC. The chain recombines TRBV4-3 with TRBJ2-5, with D maybe TRBD2 (6 bases). From germline, CDR1 is LGHNA and CDR2 YSLEER. The CDR3 runs to 14 residues. V was clipped by 1 base and J by 7 bases, with 13 bases between them.

The V and J genes are TRBV4-3 and TRBJ2-7, with 9 bases fitting TRBD1. The CDR3 contains 15 residues. From germline, CDR1 is LGHNA and CDR2 YSLEER. V lost 0 bases and J lost 2; bases outside the gene matches: 2. The CDR3 sequence is CASSQERTGAYEQYF. DNA of the CDR3: TGCGCCAGCAGCCAAGAAAGGACAGGGGCCTACGAGCAGTACTTC.